This T cell receptor (beta chain) was obtained from a study of regulatory T cells in long-lasting Graves disease. Study-wide background: Those Graves' patients who were newly diagnosed had been on antithyroid drugs under 3 months.

The time point is: newly diagnosed GD, antithyroid drugs for less than 3 months. PBMC-extracted RNA yielded the TCR library. Through Arm-PCR of CDR3 regions and iRepertoire HTBI primers, TCR beta libraries were built. Per the authors' pipeline: Analysis of the samples identified about 62 TRBV and roughly 13 TRBJ segments. Each CDR3 protein gets one entry after TCRdb re-called the multiplex PCR reads with MiXCR. The V and J calls were determined by TCRdb, not by the authors. The table records about 620,000 distinct CDR3 sequences, 16% of them present only once. CDR1 is MNHNS, CDR2 SASEGT, per germline. The CDR3 runs 13 residues. In the case of this clonotype: Its antigen is still unknown. Sequence at one end of the junction differs from germline and may be a read error.

General observations from the study: Patients with persistent disease showed a bias toward TRBV28, TRBJ1-2 and TRBJ2-5.

The data also belong to a second study, concerning T cells in Graves' hyperthyroidism and ophthalmopathy.

The chain employs TRBV6-1 and TRBJ1-2, with TRBD1 matching over 7 bases. Sample: peripheral blood mononuclear cells (PBMCs), taken at new diagnosis, from a patient treated with antithyroid drugs. The clonotype was recovered from a woman under 40 with Graves disease. The CDR3 DNA follows: TGTGCCAGTAATCCGGGACAGATCTATGACTACACCTTC. Protein: CASNPGQIYDYTF.